This T cell receptor (beta chain) comes out of a study of OX40 agonist ivuxolimab in advanced cancers. Study at large: A male proportion of under 90% was recorded, with mean age 60 years and range roughly 20 to 85. Checkpoint inhibitors had been given previously to roughly 40% of patients.

Sequencing used immunoSEQ multiplex PCR; TCRdb keeps in-frame clones, though not all of them. This sample yields roughly 150,000 clones, of which roughly 94% are seen a single time; 0.3% to 0.35% belongs to the top ten. With respect to this clone: Its antigen is unknown.

Findings and caveats of the study: In the 0.1 to 3.0 mg/kg range, CD4+ and CD8+ blood T cells had expanded clonally by week 6. What antigens the expanded peripheral T cells recognized was never established.

The CDR3 runs to 15 residues. V lost 3 bases and J lost 3; bases outside the gene matches: 7. The germline CDR1 and CDR2 sequences are MNHNS and SASEGT. V and J are TRBV6-1 and TRBJ2-7; TRBD1 matches at 8 bases. The TCR sequence derives from an adult with an advanced solid tumor such as melanoma, head and neck, liver or kidney cancer. This sample comprised CD4+ or CD8+ T cells sorted from blood, obtained in a trial of the OX40 agonist ivuxolimab. Here the CDR3 reads CASSEDRDPFYEQYF. CDR3 bases: TGTGCCAGCAGTGAGGACAGGGACCCCTTCTACGAGCAGTACTTC.